One and the same sample provided the 23 T cell receptor beta chains below, sequenced in a study of T cells in localized non-small cell lung cancer. This table comes from immunoSEQ multiplex PCR, and its TCRdb copy is limited to in-frame clones, with some not included. The profile shows roughly 86,000 clones, 80% to 90% of them singletons. The sample was peripheral blood, taken before any cancer treatment. Receptors were obtained from a man between 40 and 75 years old with stage I lung adenocarcinoma.

This clone was seen a handful of times. At one end the junction does not follow the germline gene, possibly because of a read error. The V and J genes are TRBV18 and TRBJ2-1, with TRBD2 matching over 7 bases. In germline, CDR1 is KGHSH, CDR2 LQKENI. The CDR3 covers 16 residues. CDR3 bases: TGTGCCAGCTCACCACCCCGCGGGGGTATGTACAGTGAGCAGTTCTTC. Translating it yields CASSPPRGGMYSEQFF.

V gene TRBV5-4 combines with J gene TRBJ1-3, with unresolved D. CDR1 and CDR2 (germline): SGHNT, YYREEE (reference sequence). CDR3 length: 15 amino acids. V was cut by 0 bases and J by 1 base, with 8 bases left in between. CDR3 in amino acids: CASSLGGLSGNTIYF. The CDR3, as DNA: TGTGCCAGCAGCTTGGGAGGGCTTTCTGGAAACACCATATATTTT.

This chain joins TRBV5-1 and TRBJ1-2; D perhaps matches TRBD1 (5 bases). The CDR3 is 15 amino acids. Trimming removed 1 base at V and 4 bases at J, with 14 bases between. Germline values: CDR1 SGHRS, CDR2 YFSETQ. CDR3 sequence (DNA): TGCGCCAGCAGCTTGTCGGCAGGGTTCGGCTATGGCTACACCTTC. It specifies CASSLSAGFGYGYTF.

This chain links TRBV23-1 with TRBJ1-3; D not resolved. TRBV23-1 is marked as an open reading frame, function uncertain. The ends were cut back, 3 bases at V and 0 bases at J, with 9 bases in the middle. The CDR3 has 15 amino acids. CDR3 DNA: TGCGCCAGCAGTCAGGCAGGTCGCTCTGGAAACACCATATATTTT. Translation gives CASSQAGRSGNTIYF.

The chain is built from TRBV18 and TRBJ2-3, with no clear D. The CDR3 is 14 residues long. Deletions cut 2 bases from V and 2 bases from J, with 8 bases between. Germline-derived CDR1 and CDR2 are KGHSH and LQKENI. The CDR3 spells CASSPRYSTDTQYF. The CDR3, as DNA: TGTGCCAGCTCACCAAGATACTCCACAGATACGCAGTATTTT. The full variable domain, with the rest looked up from reference TRBV18 and TRBJ2-3, is NAGVMQNPRHLVRRRGQEARLRCSPMKGHSHVYWYRQLPEEGLKFMVYLQKENIIDESGMPKERFSAEFPKEGPSILRIQQVVRGDSAAYFCASSPRYSTDTQYFGPGTRLTVL.

This clone was observed a handful of times. This chain joins TRBV9 and TRBJ1-2; maybe TRBD1 (6 bases). With 0 bases removed from V and 8 bases from J, the gap between germline ends came to 20 bases. The CDR3 has 16 amino acids. CDR1 is SGDLS and CDR2 is YYNGEE in the germline V gene. As DNA, the CDR3 is TGTGCCAGCAGCGTAGATTCGGGCAGGGGTGTTTCGGGCTACACCTTC. Translation gives CASSVDSGRGVSGYTF.

The chain is built from TRBV6-4 and TRBJ1-1; D gene ambiguous. V gave up 6 bases and J gave up 1 base, with 9 bases separating them. In germline, CDR1 is MRHNA, CDR2 SNTAGT. This CDR3 contains 13 residues. Here the CDR3 DNA reads TGTGCCAGCAGCTTACAGACGAACACTGAAGCTTTCTTT. Residues: CASSLQTNTEAFF.

The gene calls are TRBV29-1 and TRBJ2-6; D assignment may be TRBD1 or TRBD2 (5 bases each). The CDR3 spans 14 residues. V was pared by 3 bases and J by 2 bases, with 8 bases between. Per germline, CDR1 SQVTM and CDR2 ANQGSEA. CDR3 nucleotide sequence: TGCAGCGTTGAGCTGGGGGCTGGGGCCAACGTCCTGACTTTC. It translates to CSVELGAGANVLTF.

The V gene is TRBV27, the J gene TRBJ2-3; perhaps D is TRBD1 or TRBD2 (5 bases each). Germline V lookup: CDR1 MNHEY, CDR2 SMNVEV (reference sequence). The CDR3 totals 13 residues. V was clipped by 7 bases and J by 5 bases, with 13 bases between them. CDR3 loop: CASTQRGRDTQYF. The CDR3 nucleotides read TGTGCCAGCACTCAACGGGGCAGAGATACGCAGTATTTT.

The chain combines TRBV11-2 with TRBJ2-7; tentative D call: TRBD1 (5 bases). CDR3 length: 15 residues. V dropped 4 bases and J dropped 5 bases, with 18 bases sitting between them. Germline loops: CDR1 SGHAT, CDR2 FQNNGV. This chain's CDR3 is CASSSKGHGDHEQYF. The DNA of the CDR3 is TGTGCCAGCAGCTCAAAAGGACACGGAGACCACGAGCAGTACTTC.

V gene TRBV11-2 combines with J gene TRBJ2-3; no clear D. Trimming pared 6 bases from V and 6 bases from J, leaving 7 bases between. The CDR3 length is 11 residues. Germline lookup yields CDR1 SGHAT and CDR2 FQNNGV. The CDR3 sequence is CASSNPDTQYF. The DNA for the CDR3 is TGTGCCAGCAGTAATCCGGATACGCAGTATTTT.

The genes are TRBV19 and TRBJ1-1; the D is unclear. The length of the CDR3 is 13 residues. Looked up from germline, CDR1 is LNHDA and CDR2 is SQIVND (reference sequence). The ends were cut back, 5 bases at V and 10 bases at J, with 17 bases in the middle. The CDR3 region is CASSYGQQRGAFF. The CDR3 region has the DNA TGTGCCAGTAGTTACGGGCAGCAACGAGGAGCTTTCTTT.

The chain is built from TRBV9 and TRBJ2-3; TRBD2 aligns across 7 bases. V lost 3 bases and J lost 2; bases outside the gene matches: 3. The CDR3 contains 14 residues. Germline loops: CDR1 SGDLS, CDR2 YYNGEE. The CDR3 loop is CASSALADTDTQYF. In nucleotides, the CDR3 is TGTGCCAGCAGCGCCCTAGCGGACACAGATACGCAGTATTTT.

Only one count was recorded for this clone. This sequence joins TRBV6-1 and TRBJ2-5, with D unresolved. The germline V gene encodes CDR1 MNHNS and CDR2 SASEGT. The CDR3 spans 13 residues. The V gene lost 0 bases and the J gene lost 2 bases, with 4 bases spanning the gap. The CDR3 here is CASSEAEQETQYF. The CDR3 DNA is TGTGCCAGCAGTGAAGCGGAACAAGAGACCCAGTACTTC.

Only one count was recorded for this clone. The chain combines TRBV7-2 with TRBJ2-5; D unresolved. The CDR3 has 11 amino acids. V was cut by 5 bases and J by 3 bases, with 4 bases left in between. Germline V lookup: CDR1 SGHTA, CDR2 FQGNSA. CDR3 sequence: CASSPKETQYF. The CDR3 DNA follows: TGTGCCAGCAGCCCCAAAGAGACCCAGTACTTC. The variable domain in full, with the rest retrieved from reference TRBV7-2 and TRBJ2-5, is GAGVSQSPSNKVTEKGKDVELRCDPISGHTALYWYRQSLGQGLEFLIYFQGNSAPDKSGLPSDRFSAERTGGSVSTLTIQRTQQEDSAVYLCASSPKETQYFGPGTRLLVL.

This chain uses TRBV7-9 with TRBJ2-5, with 16 bases lining up with TRBD2. J lost 1 base, V lost 4 bases, and 3 bases had no gene match. Germline V gene sequence: CDR1 SEHNR, CDR2 FQNEAQ (reference sequence). The CDR3 consists of 17 residues. CDR3 sequence: CASSSGLAGGPQETQYF. CDR3 in DNA: TGTGCCAGCAGCTCGGGACTAGCGGGGGGGCCCCAAGAGACCCAGTACTTC. Filled out from reference TRBV7-9 and TRBJ2-5, the complete variable domain reads DTGVSQNPRHKITKRGQNVTFRCDPISEHNRLYWYRQTLGQGPEFLTYFQNEAQLEKSRLLSDRFSAERPKGSFSTLEIQRTEQGDSAMYLCASSSGLAGGPQETQYFGPGTRLLVL.

Here the CDR3 DNA reads TGTGCCAGCAGTTCCATCTTAGCGGACTTTAGGGTGGGGACCCAGTACTTC. Protein product: CASSSILADFRVGTQYF. This chain links TRBV7-9 with TRBJ2-5; D is perhaps TRBD2 (6 bases). In germline, CDR1 is SEHNR, CDR2 FQNEAQ (reference sequence). The CDR3 has 17 amino acids. Deletions cut 6 bases from V and 7 bases from J, with 27 bases between.

This rearrangement joins TRBV11-2 to TRBJ2-1; D perhaps matches TRBD1 (6 bases). This CDR3 region has 16 residues. Trimming left V 5 bases short and J 1 base short, with 15 bases between. The germline gives CDR1 SGHAT, CDR2 FQNNGV. Here the CDR3 reads CASSPRGDRSYNEQFF. DNA for the CDR3: TGTGCCAGCAGCCCCCGAGGAGACAGGTCCTACAATGAGCAGTTCTTC.

The V call is TRBV15, the J call TRBJ2-5; weak D call: TRBD1 (5 bases). This CDR3 contains 15 residues. Trimming cost V 4 bases and J 5 bases, with 17 bases left between them. Per the germline V gene, CDR1 is LNHNV and CDR2 is YYDKDF (reference sequence). DNA for the CDR3: TGTGCCACCAGCACTTGGGGCGCAATGGGGGAGACCCAGTACTTC. It specifies CATSTWGAMGETQYF.

The chain uses TRBV11-1 and TRBJ1-3; D remains unclear. The CDR3 has 15 amino acids. Germline CDR1 reads SGHAT; CDR2 reads FQDESV (reference sequence). V lost 5 bases and J 1 base, leaving 12 bases between the germline ends. The CDR3 loop reads CASSRKGRSGNTIYF. CDR3 DNA: TGTGCCAGCAGCAGAAAAGGGAGGTCTGGAAACACCATATATTTT.

This rearrangement joins TRBV2 to TRBJ2-1; 7 bases line up with TRBD2. Trimming took 5 bases from V and 1 from J; bases not matched to a gene: 5. The CDR3 is 15 residues long. In germline, CDR1 is SNHLY, CDR2 FYNNEI. The CDR3 bases are TGTGCCAGCAGTTACAGCGGGGTGTCCTACAATGAGCAGTTCTTC. This translates into CASSYSGVSYNEQFF.

The gene calls are TRBV6-5 and TRBJ1-1; 8 nucleotides align to TRBD1. The CDR3 spans 13 residues. CDR1 is MNHEY, CDR2 SVGAGI, per germline. V shed 8 bases, J shed 3 bases, and the junction held 5 bases outside the gene matches. The CDR3 reads CASCYRGDTEAFF. DNA for the CDR3: TGTGCCAGCTGCTACAGGGGGGACACTGAAGCTTTCTTT.

DNA for the CDR3: TGTGCCAGCAGCTTGGTGGTCGGGGATCACTACCAAGAGACCCAGTACTTC. Its translation is CASSLVVGDHYQETQYF. The V call is TRBV5-6, the J call TRBJ2-5, with TRBD2 as a possible D gene (5 bases). V lost 0 bases to trimming and J lost 0 bases, with 15 bases between them. The CDR3 covers 17 residues. CDR1 and CDR2 from the germline V gene are SGHDT and YYEEEE. The full variable domain, rest sourced from reference TRBV5-6 and TRBJ2-5, is DAGVTQSPTHLIKTRGQQVTLRCSPKSGHDTVSWYQQALGQGPQFIFQYYEEEERQRGNFPDRFSGHQFPNYSSELNVNALLLGDSALYLCASSLVVGDHYQETQYFGPGTRLLVL.